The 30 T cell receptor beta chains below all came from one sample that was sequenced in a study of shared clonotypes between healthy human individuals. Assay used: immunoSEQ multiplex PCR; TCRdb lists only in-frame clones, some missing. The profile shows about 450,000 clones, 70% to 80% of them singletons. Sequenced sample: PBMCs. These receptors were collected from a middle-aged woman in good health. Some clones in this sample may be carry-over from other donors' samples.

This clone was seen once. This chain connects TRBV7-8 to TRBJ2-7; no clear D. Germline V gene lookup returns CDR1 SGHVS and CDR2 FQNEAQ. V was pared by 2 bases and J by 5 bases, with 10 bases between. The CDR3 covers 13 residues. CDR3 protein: CASSLSDNNEQYF. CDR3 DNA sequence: TGTGCCAGCAGCTTATCAGACAATAACGAGCAGTACTTC.

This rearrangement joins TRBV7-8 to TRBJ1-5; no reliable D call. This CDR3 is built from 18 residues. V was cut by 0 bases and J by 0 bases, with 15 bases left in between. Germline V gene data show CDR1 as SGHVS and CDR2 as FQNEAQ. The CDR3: CASSLAPIRGYSNQPQHF. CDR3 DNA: TGTGCCAGCAGCTTAGCTCCCATCCGGGGATATAGCAATCAGCCCCAGCATTTT.

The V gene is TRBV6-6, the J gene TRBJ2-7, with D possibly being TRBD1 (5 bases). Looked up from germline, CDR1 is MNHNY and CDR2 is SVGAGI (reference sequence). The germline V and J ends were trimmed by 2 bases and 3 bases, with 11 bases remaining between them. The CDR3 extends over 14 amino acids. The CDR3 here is CASSYRGKGYEQYF. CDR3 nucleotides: TGTGCCAGCAGTTACAGGGGAAAGGGCTACGAGCAGTACTTC.

Here the CDR3 DNA reads TGTGCCAGCAGTCCCTTTGAAGGGGGCGGGGGAGCTTTCTTT. It specifies CASSPFEGGGGAFF. The rearrangement uses TRBV6-5 and TRBJ1-1; 7 nucleotides match TRBD1. Germline CDR1 reads MNHEY; CDR2 reads SVGAGI. The CDR3 runs to 14 residues. V shed 5 bases and J 10 bases; nucleotides not matched to a gene: 13.

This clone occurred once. The CDR3 DNA reads TGCGCCAGCAGCGTACGCCCGAACACAGATACGCAGTATTTT. Translating it yields CASSVRPNTDTQYF. The chain employs TRBV5-1 and TRBJ2-3; the D is unclear. CDR3 length: 14 residues. Deletions cut 4 bases from V and 2 bases from J, with 11 bases between. Per germline, CDR1 SGHRS and CDR2 YFSETQ. The full variable domain, in which reference TRBV5-1 and TRBJ2-3 provide the parts outside the CDR3, is KAGVTQTPRYLIKTRGQQVTLSCSPISGHRSVSWYQQTPGQGLQFLFEYFSETQRNKGNFPGRFSGRQFSNSRSEMNVSTLELGDSALYLCASSVRPNTDTQYFGPGTRLTVL.

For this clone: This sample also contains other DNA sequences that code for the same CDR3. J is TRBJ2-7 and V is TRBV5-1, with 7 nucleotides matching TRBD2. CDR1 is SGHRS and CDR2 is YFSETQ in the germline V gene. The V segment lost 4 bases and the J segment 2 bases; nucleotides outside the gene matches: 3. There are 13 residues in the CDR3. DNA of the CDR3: TGCGCCAGCAGCCTTGGGACTACCTACGAGCAGTACTTC. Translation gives CASSLGTTYEQYF.

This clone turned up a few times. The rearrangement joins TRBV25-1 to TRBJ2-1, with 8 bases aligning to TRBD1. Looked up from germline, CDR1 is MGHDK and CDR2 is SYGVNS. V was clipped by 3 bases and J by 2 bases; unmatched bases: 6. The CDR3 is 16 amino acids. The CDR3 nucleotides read TGTGCCAGCAGTGACCGGACAGGGACCCCCTACAATGAGCAGTTCTTC. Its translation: CASSDRTGTPYNEQFF.

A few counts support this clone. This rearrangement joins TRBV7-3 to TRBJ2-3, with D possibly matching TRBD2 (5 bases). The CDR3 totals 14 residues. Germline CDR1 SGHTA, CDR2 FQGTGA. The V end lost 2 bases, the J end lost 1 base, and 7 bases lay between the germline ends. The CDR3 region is CASSLLGGTDTQYF. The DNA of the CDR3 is TGTGCCAGCAGCTTACTCGGGGGCACAGATACGCAGTATTTT.

DNA for the CDR3: TGTGCCACCAGCAGAGGAGGGGGCACAGATACGCAGTATTTT. This sequence encodes CATSRGGGTDTQYF. The chain couples TRBV15 to TRBJ2-3; perhaps D is TRBD1 or TRBD2 (5 bases each). In germline, CDR1 is LNHNV, CDR2 YYDKDF (reference sequence). This CDR3 spans 14 amino acids. The germline V and J ends were trimmed by 1 base and 1 base, with 6 bases remaining between them.

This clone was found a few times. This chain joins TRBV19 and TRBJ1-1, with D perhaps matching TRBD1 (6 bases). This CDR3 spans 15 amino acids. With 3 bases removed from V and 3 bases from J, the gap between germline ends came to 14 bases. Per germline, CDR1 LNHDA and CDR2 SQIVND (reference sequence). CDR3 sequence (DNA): TGTGCCAGTAGTATTTATAGGGGGTCGTACACTGAAGCTTTCTTT. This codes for CASSIYRGSYTEAFF. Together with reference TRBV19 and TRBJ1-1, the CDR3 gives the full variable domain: DGGITQSPKYLFRKEGQNVTLSCEQNLNHDAMYWYRQDPGQGLRLIYYSQIVNDFQKGDIAEGYSVSREKKESFPLTVTSAQKNPTAFYLCASSIYRGSYTEAFFGQGTRLTVV.

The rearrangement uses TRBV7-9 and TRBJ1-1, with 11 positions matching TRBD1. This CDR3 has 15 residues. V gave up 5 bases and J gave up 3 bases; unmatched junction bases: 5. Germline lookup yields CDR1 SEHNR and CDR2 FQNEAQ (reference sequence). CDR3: CASSRWTGGDTEAFF. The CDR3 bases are TGTGCCAGCAGCCGATGGACAGGGGGCGACACTGAAGCTTTCTTT.

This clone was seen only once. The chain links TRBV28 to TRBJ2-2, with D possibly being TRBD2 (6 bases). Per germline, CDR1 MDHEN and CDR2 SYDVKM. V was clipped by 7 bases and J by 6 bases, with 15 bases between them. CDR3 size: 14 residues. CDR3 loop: CASTRGGTPGELFF. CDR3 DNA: TGTGCCAGCACCCGGGGAGGTACCCCCGGGGAGCTGTTTTTT.

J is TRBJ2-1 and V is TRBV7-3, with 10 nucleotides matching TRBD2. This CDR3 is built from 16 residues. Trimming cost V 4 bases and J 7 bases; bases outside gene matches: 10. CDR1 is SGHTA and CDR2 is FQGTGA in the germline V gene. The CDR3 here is CASSSNPGLAVNEQFF. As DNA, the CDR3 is TGTGCCAGCAGCTCCAACCCCGGACTAGCGGTGAATGAGCAGTTCTTC.

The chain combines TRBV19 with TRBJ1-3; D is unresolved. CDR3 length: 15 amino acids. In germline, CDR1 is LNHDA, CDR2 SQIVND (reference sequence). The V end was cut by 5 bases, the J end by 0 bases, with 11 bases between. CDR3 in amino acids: CASSVSARSGNTIYF. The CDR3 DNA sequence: TGTGCCAGTAGTGTCAGCGCGCGCTCTGGAAACACCATATATTTT.

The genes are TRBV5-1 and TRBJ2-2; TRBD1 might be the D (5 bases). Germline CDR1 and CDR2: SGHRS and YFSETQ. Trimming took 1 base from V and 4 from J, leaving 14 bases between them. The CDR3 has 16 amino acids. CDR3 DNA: TGCGCCAGCAGCTTGAATGGGGCACCATTCACCGGGGAGCTGTTTTTT. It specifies CASSLNGAPFTGELFF.

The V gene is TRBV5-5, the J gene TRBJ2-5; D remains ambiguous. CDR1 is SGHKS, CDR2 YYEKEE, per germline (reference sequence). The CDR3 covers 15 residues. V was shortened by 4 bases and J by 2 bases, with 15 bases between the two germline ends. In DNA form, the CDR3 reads TGTGCCAGCAGCCGTCCCAGTGGCGGTCAAGAGACCCAGTACTTC. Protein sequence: CASSRPSGGQETQYF.

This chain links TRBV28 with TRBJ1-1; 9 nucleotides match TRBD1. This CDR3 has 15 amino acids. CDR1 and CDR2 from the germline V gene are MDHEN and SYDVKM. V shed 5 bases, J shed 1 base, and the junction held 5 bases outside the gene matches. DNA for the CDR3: TGTGCCAGCAGTCCACAGGGGGCGGAGAACACTGAAGCTTTCTTT. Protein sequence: CASSPQGAENTEAFF.

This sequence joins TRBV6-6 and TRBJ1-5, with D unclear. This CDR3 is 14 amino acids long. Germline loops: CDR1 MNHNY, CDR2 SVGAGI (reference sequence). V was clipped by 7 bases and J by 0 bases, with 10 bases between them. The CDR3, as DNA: TGTGCCAGCACCCAGGACGGTAGCAATCAGCCCCAGCATTTT. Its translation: CASTQDGSNQPQHF.

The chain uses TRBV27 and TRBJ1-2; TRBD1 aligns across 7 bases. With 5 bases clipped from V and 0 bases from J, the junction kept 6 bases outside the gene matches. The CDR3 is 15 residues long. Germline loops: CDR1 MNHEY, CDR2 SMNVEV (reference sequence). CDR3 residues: CASSPRDSPNYGYTF. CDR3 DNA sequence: TGTGCCAGCAGTCCCCGGGACAGCCCTAACTATGGCTACACCTTC.

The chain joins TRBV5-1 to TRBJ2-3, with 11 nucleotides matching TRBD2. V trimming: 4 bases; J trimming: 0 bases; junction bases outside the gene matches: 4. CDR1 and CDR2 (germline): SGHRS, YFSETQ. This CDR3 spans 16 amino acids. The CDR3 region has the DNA TGCGCCAGCAGCCAGGGACTAGCGGCTAGCACAGATACGCAGTATTTT. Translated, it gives CASSQGLAASTDTQYF. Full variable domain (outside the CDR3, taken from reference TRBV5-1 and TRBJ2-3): KAGVTQTPRYLIKTRGQQVTLSCSPISGHRSVSWYQQTPGQGLQFLFEYFSETQRNKGNFPGRFSGRQFSNSRSEMNVSTLELGDSALYLCASSQGLAASTDTQYFGPGTRLTVL.

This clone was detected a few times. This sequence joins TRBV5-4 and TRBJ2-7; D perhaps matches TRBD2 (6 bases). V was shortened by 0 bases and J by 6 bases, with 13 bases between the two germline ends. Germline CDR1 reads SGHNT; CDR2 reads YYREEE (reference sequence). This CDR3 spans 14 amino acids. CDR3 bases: TGTGCCAGCAGCTTGGACGGGAGACCGGGCGAGCAGTACTTC. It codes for CASSLDGRPGEQYF.

CDR3 loop: CASSKGVYFHPNQPQHF. DNA for the CDR3: TGTGCCAGCAGCAAAGGGGTCTACTTTCATCCCAACCAGCCCCAGCATTTT. The J gene is TRBJ1-5, the V gene TRBV21-1. TRBV21-1 is tagged as a pseudogene. CDR3 length: 17 residues.

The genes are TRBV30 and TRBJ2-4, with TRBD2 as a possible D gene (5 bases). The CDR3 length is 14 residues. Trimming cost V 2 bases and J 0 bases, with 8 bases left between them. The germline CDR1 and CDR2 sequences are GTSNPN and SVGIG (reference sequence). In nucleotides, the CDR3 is TGTGCCTGGAGTAAGAGCGGAGCCAAAAACATTCAGTACTTC. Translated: CAWSKSGAKNIQYF.

The CDR3 DNA reads TGTGCCAGCAGTTACTCGATACCCCTCGGGGAAGAGACCCAGTACTTC. This codes for CASSYSIPLGEETQYF. J is TRBJ2-5 and V is TRBV6-8; D might be TRBD2 (5 bases). The CDR3 is 16 amino acids. Germline V gene sequence: CDR1 MNHGY, CDR2 SAAAGT. V shed 0 bases and J shed 3 bases, with 14 bases lying between them.

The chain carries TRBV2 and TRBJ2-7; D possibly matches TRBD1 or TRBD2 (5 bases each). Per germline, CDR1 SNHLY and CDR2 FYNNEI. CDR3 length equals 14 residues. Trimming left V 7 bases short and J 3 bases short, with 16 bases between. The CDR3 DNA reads TGTGCCAGCACTCAACAAGGGACGTACTACGAGCAGTACTTC. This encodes CASTQQGTYYEQYF.

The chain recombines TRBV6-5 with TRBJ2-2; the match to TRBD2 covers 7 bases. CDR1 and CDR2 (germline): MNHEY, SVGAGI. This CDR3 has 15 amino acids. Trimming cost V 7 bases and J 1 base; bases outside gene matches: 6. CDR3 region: CASNAGVENTGELFF. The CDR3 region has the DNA TGTGCCAGCAACGCGGGGGTGGAGAACACCGGGGAGCTGTTTTTT.

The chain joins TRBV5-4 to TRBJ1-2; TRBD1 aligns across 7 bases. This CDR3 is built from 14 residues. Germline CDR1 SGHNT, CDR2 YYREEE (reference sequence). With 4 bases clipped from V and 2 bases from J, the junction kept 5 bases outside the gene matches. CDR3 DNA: TGTGCCAGCAGCCCACAGGGGATAAACTATGGCTACACCTTC. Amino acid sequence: CASSPQGINYGYTF. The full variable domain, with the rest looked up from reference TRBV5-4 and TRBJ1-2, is ETGVTQSPTHLIKTRGQQVTLRCSSQSGHNTVSWYQQALGQGPQFIFQYYREEENGRGNFPPRFSGLQFPNYSSELNVNALELDDSALYLCASSPQGINYGYTFGSGTRLTVV.

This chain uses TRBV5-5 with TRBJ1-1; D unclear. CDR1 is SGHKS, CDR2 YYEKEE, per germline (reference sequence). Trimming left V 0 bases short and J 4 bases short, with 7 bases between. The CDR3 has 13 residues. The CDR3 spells CASSLGVITEAFF. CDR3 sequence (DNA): TGTGCCAGCAGCTTGGGCGTTATCACTGAAGCTTTCTTT.

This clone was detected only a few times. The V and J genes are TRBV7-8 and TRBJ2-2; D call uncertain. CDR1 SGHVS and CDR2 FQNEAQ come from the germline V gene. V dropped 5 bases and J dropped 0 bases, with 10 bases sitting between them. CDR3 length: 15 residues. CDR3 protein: CASSLGRTNTGELFF. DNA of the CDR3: TGTGCCAGCAGCCTAGGACGTACGAACACCGGGGAGCTGTTTTTT.

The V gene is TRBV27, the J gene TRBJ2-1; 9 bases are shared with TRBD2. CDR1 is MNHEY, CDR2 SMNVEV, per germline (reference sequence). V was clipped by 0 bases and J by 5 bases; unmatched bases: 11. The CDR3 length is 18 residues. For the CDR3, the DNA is TGTGCCAGCAGTTTATCACATAGCGGGAGAAACCAAAACAATGAGCAGTTCTTC. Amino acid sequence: CASSLSHSGRNQNNEQFF.